A single sample is the source of the 9 T cell receptor beta chains below, sequenced in a study of T cell repertoires in cytomegalovirus infection. TCRdb called the reads again in MiXCR, with one record for every CDR3 protein. This sample has 200,000 to 300,000 distinct CDR3 sequences, with roughly an eighth found just once. Sample: PBMCs. The receptors originated from a human donor in good health (CMV status not recorded). Some clones in this sample may be carry-over from other donors' samples.

This clonotype was found a few times. The CDR3 region has the DNA TGCAGCCATCGACTAGCGGGCCGCACAGATACGCAGTATTTT. Amino acid sequence: CSHRLAGRTDTQYF. This sequence joins TRBV29-1 and TRBJ2-3, with TRBD2 matching over 10 bases. V gave up 8 bases and J gave up 1 base; unmatched junction bases: 6. The CDR3 runs 14 residues. Germline CDR1 and CDR2: SQVTM and ANQGSEA.

The chain combines TRBV3-1 with TRBJ2-7; D unresolved. CDR1 LGHDT and CDR2 YNNKEL come from the germline V gene (reference sequence). V gave up 4 bases and J gave up 1 base, with 14 bases separating them. The CDR3 has 15 residues. This chain's CDR3 is CASSPRAANSYEQYF. CDR3 nucleotides: TGTGCCAGCAGCCCTCGGGCAGCAAATTCCTACGAGCAGTACTTC.

The chain couples TRBV20-1 to TRBJ2-1; 10 nucleotides line up with TRBD2. Germline values: CDR1 DFQATT, CDR2 SNEGSKA (reference sequence). V trimming: 7 bases; J trimming: 0 bases; junction bases outside the gene matches: 9. The CDR3 spans 16 residues. CDR3 sequence reads: CSVQTSGSYSYNEQFF. In DNA form, the CDR3 reads TGCAGTGTGCAGACTAGCGGGTCCTACTCCTACAATGAGCAGTTCTTC.

The gene calls are TRBV29-1 and TRBJ2-1; D could derive from TRBD1 or TRBD2 (5 bases each). V was trimmed by 8 bases and J by 2 bases, leaving 19 bases between them. The CDR3 runs to 15 residues. The germline gives CDR1 SQVTM, CDR2 ANQGSEA. In DNA, the CDR3 is TGCAGCTCACGGGACCGGGGCGACCCCTACAATGAGCAGTTCTTC. This encodes CSSRDRGDPYNEQFF.

The V and J genes are TRBV14 and TRBJ2-1; 8 bases map to TRBD2. Germline CDR1 is SGHDN and CDR2 is FVKESK. With V trimmed by 4 bases and J by 0 bases, 8 bases remained unmatched. The CDR3 contains 17 residues. In DNA form, the CDR3 reads TGTGCCAGCAGCCGCTTGACTAGCGTGAGCTCCTACAATGAGCAGTTCTTC. Translated, it gives CASSRLTSVSSYNEQFF.

This clonotype occurred many times. The chain recombines TRBV28 with TRBJ2-5; D is undetermined. In germline, CDR1 is MDHEN, CDR2 SYDVKM. Trimming took 5 bases from V and 5 from J, leaving 12 bases between them. The CDR3 spans 13 residues. As DNA, the CDR3 is TGTGCCAGCAGTAATCCCCCTATTGAGACCCAGTACTTC. Its protein product is CASSNPPIETQYF.

This clonotype has a count of ten or more. The rearrangement joins TRBV12-3 or TRBV12-4 to TRBJ2-7, with 7 bases aligning to TRBD1. The J segment lost 2 bases and the V segment lost 5 bases, leaving 6 bases of the junction unmatched. The CDR3 length is 14 residues. The CDR3 nucleotides are TGTGCCAGCAGTAGGGGGCCCGGGACCTACGAGCAGTACTTC. Translated: CASSRGPGTYEQYF.

This clonotype showed up many times. J is TRBJ2-2 and V is TRBV5-1; D is possibly TRBD1 (5 bases). The CDR3 extends over 15 amino acids. CDR1 SGHRS and CDR2 YFSETQ come from the germline V gene. The V end was cut by 4 bases, the J end by 6 bases, with 16 bases between. CDR3 nucleotide sequence: TGCGCCAGCAGCGGGATAAACAGGAATGCCGGGGAGCTGTTTTTT. Translation gives CASSGINRNAGELFF.

The rearrangement uses TRBV19 and TRBJ2-7; the match to TRBD1 covers 8 bases. The V gene's germline CDR1 is LNHDA and CDR2 SQIVND (reference sequence). The CDR3 is 17 amino acids. Losses at the gene ends were 7 bases for V and 2 bases for J; bases not matched to a gene: 16. The DNA of the CDR3 is TGTGCCAGTACCCCTAAAAAGGGGGACAGGTCCCCCTACGAGCAGTACTTC. Amino acids: CASTPKKGDRSPYEQYF.